This T cell receptor (beta chain) comes out of a study of blood T cell repertoires in COVID-19. The overall study: Samples representing acute and convalescent COVID-19 were sourced from the United States, Italy and Spain.

Original handling: Estimates of nucleated cell counts were drawn from the amplification of reference gene primers. Here immunoSEQ multiplex PCR was the method, and the copy in TCRdb shows in-frame clones only, minus some. V, J and clone size were drawn from that table, and D and trimming were deduced from the DNA. The sample has approximately 250,000 clones; approximately 89% are singletons. Germline V gene data show CDR1 as SNHLY and CDR2 as FYNNEI. Trimming took 7 bases from V and 7 from J, leaving 16 bases between them. The CDR3 totals 14 residues. This TCR was sampled from a man aged 40-50 years with active or convalescent COVID-19. The chain has TRBV2 and TRBJ2-2, with a tentative D call TRBD1 (6 bases). The sequenced sample was peripheral blood. CDR3 bases: TGTGCCAGCAAGCAAGGGGGATTCCACGGGGAGCTGTTTTTT. This sequence encodes CASKQGGFHGELFF.